The entry that follows covers one TCR beta chain sequence. What antigen it recognizes has not been identified. Base qualities are not at hand, and no much larger clone is one base apart. The record originates from a study of T cells in Graves' hyperthyroidism and ophthalmopathy (dated by TCRdb to between 2019 and 2020). Context from the whole study: Peripheral blood was sampled at the time of initial diagnosis, prior to any treatment. The study also compared thyroid tissue and blood T-cell repertoires from about six Graves' hyperthyroidism patients. The 100 discovery patients were divided at random into training and test sets in a 7:3 ratio. To identify TCR V-J signatures that set the groups apart, the researchers used a discovery cohort of 100 patients, made up of fewer than 50 with Graves' ophthalmopathy and some 60 with stable Graves' hyperthyroidism. After blood sampling, hyperthyroidism patients were treated with methimazole at a starting dose of 30 mg daily, and ophthalmopathy patients were treated with high-dose intravenous methylprednisolone. An independent validation cohort of around 19 hyperthyroidism patients and 17 patients who later progressed to ophthalmopathy tested prospective prediction of ophthalmopathy. TCR Vbeta CDR3 sequencing of 120 to 150 peripheral blood samples (around 45 ophthalmopathy, roughly 72 hyperthyroidism and roughly 17 progressor patients) is reported in the paper.

The germline V gene (reference sequence) provides CDR1 LGHDT and CDR2 YNNKEL. The junction shows trimming of 2 bases on V and 6 bases on J, and the gene matches do not reach 3 bases of it. The CDR3 numbers 16 residues from cysteine through phenylalanine. Here the CDR3 DNA is all that survives: 48 bases in frame from base 1. Here is what the overall study found, with its caveats: Most expanded thyroid clonotypes (frequency above 0.001) were also detected in blood, suggesting blood repertoires may reflect thyroid immune responses. No statistical method was used to fix the sample size in advance, and group allocation was not hidden from the investigators. Ophthalmopathy was separated from stable hyperthyroidism by a 13 V-J signature model, with around 90% sensitivity and approximately 81% specificity obtained in cross-validation and 80%/75% obtained in testing. In validation, the model predicted progression to ophthalmopathy with 60% to 71% sensitivity and roughly 72% specificity, a median of 6.5 months before onset.

The TCR beta CDR3 regions were amplified from RNA transcripts. The first round of RT-PCR for the TCR CDR3 was performed with the HTBI primer set and the Qiagen OneStep RT-PCR kit. A second multiplex PCR round built the libraries, followed by size selection and purification. Libraries were sequenced paired-end with 100 bp reads on an Illumina HiSeq2000. The original pipeline was this. SOAPnuke was used to process the raw data, removing reads that contained adapters or uncalled bases, had a mean Phred below 15, or lacked an exact match to the constant primer or identifier. High-quality paired reads were merged using COPE v1.2.5, and each unique nucleotide sequence was defined as a clonotype. MiTCR v1.1 was used to align clonotypes to the IMGT TRBV, TRBD and TRBJ reference segments. Only V-J combinations with frequency above 0.0001, covering 98% to 99.2% of repertoires, were analysed. The TCS score was defined as F50 (clonal expansion) divided by E x V (chaos), with BLOSUM62-based TCRdist calculated between CDR3 peptides within each V-J. Welch's t-statistics and random forest reduced around 510 V-J features to 13, which were used in a naive Bayes classifier (R e1071). Using fastp trimming at Q25 and MiXCR clonotype assembly, TCRdb reanalyzed the public sequencing data and kept in-frame beta chains. Rows matching on CDR3 protein sequence are summarized as one entry with the most common DNA and genes. These V and J calls derive from TCRdb rather than the authors' analysis. This sample has a few hundred thousand distinct CDR3 sequences in its table, and 25% of those were observed once. 73% of the sample is in the top ten clones.

A patient counted as having stable Graves' hyperthyroidism if no progression to ophthalmopathy occurred over 18 months of follow-up. Hyperthyroidism patients were newly diagnosed, had a disease duration of under 2 months, and were aged 18 to 65 years. Patients with uncontrolled infections, other autoimmune diseases, pregnancy or lactation were excluded. Diagnoses were established on the basis of clinical symptoms, serum thyroxine and TRAb, thyroid ultrasound, and orbital computed tomography. PBMCs were separated from about 10 ml of fresh peripheral blood using Ficoll-Paque density gradient centrifugation. Total RNA was extracted using Trizol reagent, and RNA quality was assessed on an Agilent 2100 Bioanalyzer.

The source is a man aged 50 or older with Graves' hyperthyroidism. Sequences were obtained from blood. The sequence is built from TRBV3-1 and TRBJ2-2, with TRBD2 identical over 13 junction bases. The CDR3 here reads CASSQLLAGGPGELFF. The DNA sequence follows: TGTGCCAGCAGCCAATTACTAGCGGGAGGGCCCGGGGAGCTGTTTTTT.